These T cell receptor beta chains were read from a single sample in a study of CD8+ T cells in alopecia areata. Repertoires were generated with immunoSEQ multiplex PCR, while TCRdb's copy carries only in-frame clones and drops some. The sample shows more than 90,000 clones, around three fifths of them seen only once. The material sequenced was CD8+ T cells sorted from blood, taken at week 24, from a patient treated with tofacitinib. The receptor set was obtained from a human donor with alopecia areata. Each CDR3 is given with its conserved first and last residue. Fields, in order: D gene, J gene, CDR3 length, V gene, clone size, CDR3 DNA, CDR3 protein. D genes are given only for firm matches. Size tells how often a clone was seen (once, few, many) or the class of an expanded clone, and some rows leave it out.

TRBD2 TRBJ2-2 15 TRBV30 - TGTGCCTGGAACTTCGGGACTAGCGACACCGGGGAGCTGTTTTTT CAWNFGTSDTGELFF
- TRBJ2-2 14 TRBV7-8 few TGTGCCAGCAGCCCCCTCGACAGCACCGGGGAGCTGTTTTTT CASSPLDSTGELFF
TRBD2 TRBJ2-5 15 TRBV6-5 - TGTGCCAGCAGTGGACTAGCGGGGGGGCCAGAGACCCAGTACTTC CASSGLAGGPETQYF
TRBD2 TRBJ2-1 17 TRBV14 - TGTGCCAGCAGCCCGCTAGCGGGGGAAGACTCCTACAATGAGCAGTTCTTC CASSPLAGEDSYNEQFF
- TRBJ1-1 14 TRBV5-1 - TGCGCCAGCAGCTTGGAAGGTGAGAACACTGAAGCTTTCTTT CASSLEGENTEAFF
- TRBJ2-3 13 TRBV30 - TGTGCCTGGAGTGTCGGGGATGGAGATACGCAGTATTTT CAWSVGDGDTQYF
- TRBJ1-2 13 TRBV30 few TGTGCCTGGGAAGTAGGTGGAGTAGATGGCTACACCTTC CAWEVGGVDGYTF
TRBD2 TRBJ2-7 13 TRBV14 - TGTGCCAGCAGCTTAGCGGGGAGCTACGAGCAGTACTTC CASSLAGSYEQYF
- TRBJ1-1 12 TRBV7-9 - TGTGCCAGCAGTTGGGGGGACACTGAAGCTTTCTTT CASSWGDTEAFF
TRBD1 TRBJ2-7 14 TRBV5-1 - TGCGCCAGCAGCCGTCAAGGACAGGGCTATGAGCAGTACTTC CASSRQGQGYEQYF
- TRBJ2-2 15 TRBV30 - TGTGCCTGGAGTGTACTCCGGGGGCCAGCCGGGGAGCTGTTTTTT CAWSVLRGPAGELFF
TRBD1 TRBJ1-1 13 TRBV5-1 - TGCGCCAGCAGCCTGGGACAGGGATGGGAAGCTTTCTTT CASSLGQGWEAFF
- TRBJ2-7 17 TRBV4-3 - TGCGCCAGCAGCCAGGGTCGGACAGCGGAGGGGGCCTACGAGCAGTACTTC CASSQGRTAEGAYEQYF
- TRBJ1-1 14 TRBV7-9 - TGTGCCAGCAGCTTAGTCTCCACGAACACTGAAGCTTTCTTT CASSLVSTNTEAFF
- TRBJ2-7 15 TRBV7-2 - TGTGCCAGCAGCTTACCGTTGACAGCTACCTACGAGCAGTACTTC CASSLPLTATYEQYF
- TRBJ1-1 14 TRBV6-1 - TGTGCCAGCAGTGAATGGCGGGAGAACACTGAAGCTTTCTTT CASSEWRENTEAFF